The 21 T cell receptor beta chains presented below share a single source sample, sequenced in a study of control samples from healthy donors and cancer patients. The assay was immunoSEQ multiplex PCR, and TCRdb's table has in-frame clones only and misses some. This table has about 98,000 clones, roughly four fifths appearing once. The source material was blood. The origin of the receptors is a man in his 60s in good health.

The chain recombines TRBV30 with TRBJ1-2; D gene ambiguous. The germline gives CDR1 GTSNPN, CDR2 SVGIG (reference sequence). The germline V and J ends were trimmed by 5 bases and 3 bases, with 7 bases remaining between them. The CDR3 sequence is 11 residues long. The CDR3 loop reads CAWGVDYGYTF. In DNA form, the CDR3 reads TGTGCCTGGGGGGTGGACTATGGCTACACCTTC. The variable domain in full, with the rest retrieved from reference TRBV30 and TRBJ1-2, is SQTIHQWPATLVQPVGSPLSLECTVEGTSNPNLYWYRQAAGRGLQLLFYSVGIGQISSEVPQNLSASRPQDRQFILSSKKLLLSDSGFYLCAWGVDYGYTFGSGTRLTVV.

The chain has TRBV7-8 and TRBJ2-3, with 7 nucleotides matching TRBD2. Per the germline V gene, CDR1 is SGHVS and CDR2 is FQNEAQ. The CDR3 contains 21 residues. The V segment lost 4 bases and the J segment 1 base; nucleotides outside the gene matches: 23. CDR3: CASSSPPFVDWDYLGTDTQYF. As DNA, the CDR3 is TGTGCCAGCAGCTCCCCGCCATTTGTGGACTGGGACTATCTGGGCACAGATACGCAGTATTTT.

This chain links TRBV5-4 with TRBJ2-2, with 9 bases lining up with TRBD1. The CDR3 runs to 15 residues. CDR1 is SGHNT and CDR2 is YYREEE in the germline V gene (reference sequence). V dropped 3 bases and J dropped 1; count of bases not matched to a gene: 1. In DNA, the CDR3 is TGTGCCAGCAGCTCGGGACAGGGGAACACCGGGGAGCTGTTTTTT. This translates into CASSSGQGNTGELFF.

The chain is built from TRBV27 and TRBJ1-1; possible D gene TRBD1, 5 bases. Trimming pared 7 bases from V and 5 bases from J, leaving 35 bases between. Per germline, CDR1 MNHEY and CDR2 SMNVEV (reference sequence). This CDR3 spans 20 amino acids. The CDR3 region is CASTPRGGRPFILEKTEAFF. In DNA form, the CDR3 reads TGTGCCAGCACCCCCCGCGGGGGGAGACCTTTCATACTAGAGAAAACTGAAGCTTTCTTT.

The J gene is TRBJ2-3, the V gene TRBV20-1; 8 bases are a match to TRBD2. The CDR3 spans 15 residues. Germline V gives CDR1 DFQATT, CDR2 SNEGSKA (reference sequence). V dropped 3 bases and J dropped 1; count of bases not matched to a gene: 6. CDR3 coding DNA: TGCAGTGCTAGTGATCGGCGGGGGGGCACAGATACGCAGTATTTT. Translated, it gives CSASDRRGGTDTQYF.

The chain couples TRBV12-3 or TRBV12-4 to TRBJ2-1, with D unclear. Trimming stripped 3 bases from V and 5 bases from J, with 8 bases between. The length of the CDR3 is 13 residues. The CDR3 is CASSFSGDNEQFF. The CDR3 DNA is TGTGCCAGCAGTTTCTCAGGAGACAATGAGCAGTTCTTC.

V gene TRBV4-1 combines with J gene TRBJ1-1; D gene unclear. In germline, CDR1 is MGHRA, CDR2 YSYEKL. V was shortened by 1 base and J by 4 bases, with 13 bases between the two germline ends. CDR3 length: 15 amino acids. CDR3 residues: CASSQVPGVSTEAFF. CDR3 DNA: TGCGCCAGCAGCCAAGTACCCGGGGTGAGCACTGAAGCTTTCTTT.

This chain uses TRBV7-2 with TRBJ2-5; TRBD1 is a possible D gene (6 bases). The CDR3 runs 15 residues. Germline V gene lookup returns CDR1 SGHTA and CDR2 FQGNSA. V was cut by 5 bases and J by 4 bases, with 17 bases left in between. The CDR3 DNA is TGTGCCAGCAGCGCCGCACAGGGAGTGTTAGAGACCCAGTACTTC. Translating it yields CASSAAQGVLETQYF.

This clone was detected only a few times. The rearrangement links TRBV19 to TRBJ2-5; D remains unclear. In germline, CDR1 is LNHDA, CDR2 SQIVND (reference sequence). V was pared by 5 bases and J by 0 bases, with 4 bases between. The CDR3 runs 12 residues. CDR3 loop: CASSVNQETQYF. The CDR3 nucleotides are TGTGCCAGTAGTGTGAACCAAGAGACCCAGTACTTC.

The chain employs TRBV11-2 and TRBJ1-4, with 9 positions matching TRBD1. Germline trimming cut 5 bases from V and 6 bases from J; bases unmatched to any gene: 19. The CDR3 loop spans 19 amino acids. Germline V CDR1 and CDR2: SGHAT, FQNNGV. The DNA of the CDR3 is TGTGCCAGCAGCCCCCCGACGGGGGGGGTGACAGGGGGACATGAAAAACTGTTTTTT. Translating it yields CASSPPTGGVTGGHEKLFF. The entire variable domain, with the rest obtained from reference TRBV11-2 and TRBJ1-4, is as follows: EAGVAQSPRYKIIEKRQSVAFWCNPISGHATLYWYQQILGQGPKLLIQFQNNGVVDDSQLPKDRFSAERLKGVDSTLKIQPAKLEDSAVYLCASSPPTGGVTGGHEKLFFGSGTQLSVL.

The V call is TRBV10-3, the J call TRBJ2-7; 8 nucleotides line up with TRBD2. The CDR3 loop spans 14 amino acids. V gave up 7 bases and J gave up 7 bases; unmatched junction bases: 12. Germline-derived CDR1 and CDR2 are ENHRY and SYGVKD. The chain's CDR3 is CAIKVGGAIREQYF. The CDR3 DNA follows: TGTGCCATCAAGGTCGGGGGGGCAATCCGGGAGCAGTACTTC.

The rearrangement links TRBV10-3 to TRBJ2-3; 14 bases align to TRBD2. Germline CDR1 ENHRY, CDR2 SYGVKD. After removal of 6 bases from V and 1 base from J, the junction contained 9 bases not matched to a gene. This CDR3 comprises 18 residues. The CDR3: CAISHGLAGGMGTDTQYF. The CDR3 DNA follows: TGTGCCATCAGCCATGGACTAGCGGGAGGAATGGGCACAGATACGCAGTATTTT.

V is TRBV4-1 and J is TRBJ2-3; possible D gene TRBD1, 7 bases. V was shortened by 4 bases and J by 2 bases, with 31 bases between the two germline ends. The V gene's germline CDR1 is MGHRA and CDR2 YSYEKL. CDR3 length: 21 residues. In DNA, the CDR3 is TGCGCCAGCAGCCGAGGACCGCTTAGGCCAGGGGGGTGGACCCTCACAGATACGCAGTATTTT. This translates into CASSRGPLRPGGWTLTDTQYF.

The genes are TRBV12-3 or TRBV12-4 and TRBJ2-7; 7 positions agree with TRBD2. After removal of 6 bases from V and 1 base from J, the junction contained 3 bases not matched to a gene. The CDR3 loop spans 13 amino acids. The CDR3 protein is CASRYGRSYEQYF. For the CDR3, the DNA is TGTGCCAGCAGATACGGGAGGTCCTACGAGCAGTACTTC.

The chain uses TRBV6-2 or TRBV6-3 and TRBJ2-3, with D perhaps TRBD2 (6 bases). The CDR3 covers 16 residues. V was clipped by 7 bases and J by 4 bases, with 21 bases between them. Germline V gene sequence: CDR1 MNHEY, CDR2 SVGEGT. This CDR3 reads CASTPIRTTPPDTQYF. DNA of the CDR3: TGTGCCAGCACCCCCATCCGGACTACGCCCCCAGATACGCAGTATTTT.

The CDR3 nucleotides read TGTGCCAGCAGGAGGACTAGCGGGAGTGTCAATGAGCAGTTCTTC. Its translation is CASRRTSGSVNEQFF. V usage is TRBV27 and J usage is TRBJ2-1; 13 bases match TRBD2. CDR3 length equals 15 residues. Unmatched junction bases numbered 5, after V lost 6 bases and J lost 6 bases. Germline assignment: CDR1 MNHEY and CDR2 SMNVEV (reference sequence).

The V and J genes are TRBV24-1 and TRBJ2-1; 9 bases align to TRBD1. V was pared by 5 bases and J by 6 bases, with 10 bases of the junction left unmatched. Germline CDR1 KGHDR, CDR2 SFDVKD. This CDR3 is built from 16 residues. DNA of the CDR3: TGTGCCACCAGTGCGATGAGGACAGGGGAGGTCAATGAGCAGTTCTTC. Translated, it gives CATSAMRTGEVNEQFF.

This clone appeared a single time. The chain carries TRBV18 and TRBJ2-7; D is unclear. CDR3 length: 14 amino acids. Germline V lookup: CDR1 KGHSH, CDR2 LQKENI. The V gene lost 0 bases and the J gene lost 0 bases, with 6 bases spanning the gap. The DNA of the CDR3 is TGTGCCAGCTCACCACCTCGGGCCTCCTACGAGCAGTACTTC. It codes for CASSPPRASYEQYF.

The chain recombines TRBV21-1 with TRBJ2-7; the table's D call TRBD2 went unverified against the DNA. TRBV21-1 is a listed pseudogene. The CDR3 is 19 residues long. The CDR3 spells CASSKARTSGRAIIYEQYF. The CDR3 DNA sequence: TGTGCCAGCAGCAAAGCAAGGACTAGCGGGAGGGCAATTATCTACGAGCAGTACTTC.

The rearrangement joins TRBV11-3 to TRBJ2-5; either TRBD1 or TRBD2 may supply D (5 bases each). Looked up from germline, CDR1 is SGHNT and CDR2 is YENEEA. The V and J ends lost 3 bases and 7 bases respectively, with 15 bases between them. The CDR3 length is 14 residues. CDR3 DNA: TGTGCCAGCAGCTTGGGACCTTCAACAGGGACCCAGTACTTC. This translates into CASSLGPSTGTQYF.

CDR3 sequence: CASSSGTSDNQPQHF. CDR3 sequence (DNA): TGTGCCAGTAGTTCAGGGACCTCCGACAATCAGCCCCAGCATTTT. The chain links TRBV19 to TRBJ1-5; weak D call: TRBD1 (5 bases). The CDR3 runs 15 residues. Looked up from germline, CDR1 is LNHDA and CDR2 is SQIVND (reference sequence). Trimming pared 5 bases from V and 3 bases from J, leaving 14 bases between.